Below, 31 T cell receptor beta chains from the same sample are listed, as sequenced in a study of molecular identifiers for immune sequencing clone quantification listed by TCRdb under 2018. Receptor libraries were prepared by PCR. The instrument given in TCRdb is NextSeq 500. In-frame beta chains were kept once TCRdb had trimmed the public reads at Q25 with fastp and called clones with MiXCR. Merged by CDR3 protein, the rows form single entries marked with the most common genes and DNA. The sample records around 320,000 distinct CDR3 sequences, about a quarter of which are singletons. The top ten clones comprise around 0.76% of the sample. Sequenced material: naive CD8+ T cells from blood, with Jurkat cell RNA spiked in. Explained via the paper, the cell subset or site label denotes: FACS-sorted CD8+CD4-CCR7+CD45RA+ naive T cells. All receptors come from a human donor in good health. Some libraries in this study had Jurkat cell RNA spiked in.

Notes on this clonotype: Germline and junction disagree at one end, which may indicate a read error. CDR3 in amino acids: CASSQDVASSTDTQYF. Written as DNA, the CDR3 is TGCGCCAGCAGCCAAGATGTGGCCTCTAGCACAGATACGCAGTATTTT. The chain carries TRBV4-2 and TRBJ2-3, with unresolved D. Per germline, CDR1 LGHNA and CDR2 YNFKEQ. The CDR3 sequence is 16 residues long.

The chain is built from TRBV2 and TRBJ2-7; TRBD2 agrees at 12 bases. Germline V gene sequence: CDR1 SNHLY, CDR2 FYNNEI. This CDR3 spans 20 amino acids. Trimming took 1 base from V and 9 from J; bases not matched to a gene: 22. CDR3 protein: CASSEVLPTQGLAGSGGQYF. Written as DNA, the CDR3 is TGTGCCAGCAGTGAAGTGCTCCCTACACAAGGACTAGCGGGGTCTGGTGGGCAGTACTTC.

Comments on this clonotype: One junction end disagrees with the germline gene, perhaps due to a read error. V and J are TRBV20-1 and TRBJ2-3, with 8 bases identical to TRBD1. The CDR3 runs 16 residues. Germline CDR1 reads DFQATT; CDR2 reads SNEGSKA (reference sequence). As DNA, the CDR3 is TGCAGTGCGGGGGCGATCGGGACAGGCGTCACAGATACGCATTATTTT. It yields the protein CSAGAIGTGVTDTHYF.

This clonotype was seen a few times. The genes are TRBV5-6 and TRBJ2-1, with 8 bases that match TRBD2. The germline V gene has CDR1 SGHDT and CDR2 YYEEEE. The V gene end was trimmed by 2 bases and the J gene end by 4 bases; junction bases not matched to a gene: 5. The CDR3 is 15 amino acids. The DNA of the CDR3 is TGTGCCAGCAGCTTAGCGGGAGTGGGGTACAATGAGCAGTTCTTC. Its translation: CASSLAGVGYNEQFF.

Points on this clonotype: A much larger clonotype is one base distant, so this may be a read error. The CDR3 here is CASSGARPGDKDTQYF. The CDR3 coding sequence is TGTGCCAGCAGTGGAGCGCGTCCTGGAGACAAAGATACGCAGTATTTT. V gene TRBV2 combines with J gene TRBJ2-3, with D unclear. The CDR3 is 16 amino acids. Trimming took off 4 bases at V and 5 bases at J, with 19 bases between the two ends. Germline CDR1 SNHLY, CDR2 FYNNEI.

In this sample, this clonotype turned up once. The chain links TRBV20-1 to TRBJ2-7; D may be TRBD1 (6 bases). Trimming removed 2 bases from V and 4 bases from J, with 9 bases in between. Looked up from germline, CDR1 is DFQATT and CDR2 is SNEGSKA (reference sequence). The CDR3 has 12 amino acids. The CDR3 DNA reads TGCAGTGCTAGACCTCAGGGGTACGAGCAGTACTTC. Protein product: CSARPQGYEQYF.

This clonotype was seen repeatedly, ten times or more. The V gene is TRBV28, the J gene TRBJ2-3; 12 positions match TRBD2. The germline gives CDR1 MDHEN, CDR2 SYDVKM. V was clipped by 1 base and J by 3 bases; unmatched bases: 8. This CDR3 is built from 18 residues. The CDR3 DNA sequence: TGTGCCAGCAGTTTATTGTTGCGGACTAGCGGGAAAACAGATACGCAGTATTTT. Residues: CASSLLLRTSGKTDTQYF.

The chain carries TRBV11-2 and TRBJ1-3, with TRBD1 as a possible D gene (5 bases). The CDR3 is 19 amino acids. CDR1 and CDR2 from the germline V gene are SGHAT and FQNNGV. Trimming left V 4 bases short and J 0 bases short, with 22 bases between. CDR3 in amino acids: CASSSPGLLLSLSGNTIYF. For the CDR3, the DNA is TGTGCCAGCAGCTCTCCGGGACTCCTTCTATCTCTCTCTGGAAACACCATATATTTT.

This chain links TRBV28 with TRBJ2-1; D is possibly TRBD2 (5 bases). The CDR3 totals 17 residues. Looked up from germline, CDR1 is MDHEN and CDR2 is SYDVKM. The germline V and J ends were trimmed by 3 bases and 0 bases, with 15 bases remaining between them. In DNA, the CDR3 is TGTGCCAGCAGTTTTCCGAGCGGCCCAAGCTCCTACAATGAGCAGTTCTTC. Translating gives CASSFPSGPSSYNEQFF.

This clonotype was recorded a few times. The chain has TRBV7-9 and TRBJ2-1; D possibly corresponds to TRBD2 (6 bases). This CDR3 comprises 14 residues. Trimming took off 3 bases at V and 10 bases at J, with 16 bases between the two ends. Germline-derived CDR1 and CDR2 are SEHNR and FQNEAQ (reference sequence). As DNA, the CDR3 is TGTGCCAGCAGCTTTCGGGGAACTAGCTTCGAGCAGTTCTTC. Protein sequence: CASSFRGTSFEQFF.

The V gene is TRBV20-1, the J gene TRBJ2-3; 11 bases line up with TRBD2. V was clipped by 0 bases and J by 7 bases; unmatched bases: 6. CDR3 length equals 15 residues. The germline V gene has CDR1 DFQATT and CDR2 SNEGSKA (reference sequence). This CDR3 is CSARDFSGGAYTQYF. The DNA of the CDR3 is TGCAGTGCTAGAGATTTTAGCGGGGGGGCGTATACGCAGTATTTT.

As for this clonotype: A much larger clone is a single base away; this may be a read error. This chain links TRBV24-1 with TRBJ2-2; D perhaps matches TRBD1 (6 bases). CDR1 KGHDR and CDR2 SFDVKD come from the germline V gene. V lost 3 bases and J 7 bases, leaving 14 bases between the germline ends. This CDR3 contains 15 residues. The CDR3 spells CATSDGQWISGELFF. The CDR3 nucleotides are TGTGCCACCAGTGATGGACAGTGGATTAGCGGGGAGCTGTTTTTT.

A single count supports this clonotype. A much more abundant neighbour one base away suggests this may be a read error. V usage is TRBV20-1 and J usage is TRBJ2-7, with a tentative D call TRBD2 (5 bases). Germline CDR1 DFQATT, CDR2 SNEGSKA (reference sequence). The CDR3 contains 14 residues. CDR3 in amino acids: CSAEGGQVYYEEYF. In nucleotides, the CDR3 is TGCAGTGCCGAGGGTGGTCAGGTGTATTACGAGGAGTACTTC.

This clonotype was picked up one time. A much larger clone differs by one base, so this may be a read error. The chain is built from TRBV7-9 and TRBJ2-7, with TRBD1 matching over 8 bases. Per germline, CDR1 SEHNR and CDR2 FQNEAQ (reference sequence). The ends lost 1 base at V and 4 bases at J; junction bases unmatched: 6. The CDR3 consists of 15 residues. CDR3 protein: CASSLGGDRTYEQYF. CDR3 DNA sequence: TGTGCCAGCAGCTTAGGTGGGGACAGGACATACGAGCAGTACTTC.

With regard to this clonotype: This may stem from a read error, because a much larger clone lies one nucleotide away. The chain couples TRBV7-9 to TRBJ2-7; unclear D gene. The V end was cut by 5 bases, the J end by 12 bases, with 14 bases between. The CDR3 has 11 residues. Germline assignment: CDR1 SEHNR and CDR2 FQNEAQ (reference sequence). The CDR3 reads CASSLTGWRYF. The CDR3 DNA sequence: TGTGCCAGCAGCCTAACCGGCTGGCGGTACTTC. Using reference TRBV7-9 and TRBJ2-7 for the parts outside the CDR3, the full variable domain is DTGVSQNPRHKITKRGQNVTFRCDPISEHNRLYWYRQTLGQGPEFLTYFQNEAQLEKSRLLSDRFSAERPKGSFSTLEIQRTEQGDSAMYLCASSLTGWRYFGPGTRLTVT.

This clonotype was detected only a few times. The rearrangement uses TRBV12-5 and TRBJ2-1, with a tentative D call TRBD1 (6 bases). The CDR3 totals 18 residues. The V end was cut by 3 bases, the J end by 2 bases, with 20 bases between. Germline V gene lookup returns CDR1 LGHNT and CDR2 FRNRAP. The chain's CDR3 is CASGFSVTDRAPYNEQFF. CDR3 sequence (DNA): TGTGCTAGTGGTTTCTCAGTGACGGACAGAGCTCCCTACAATGAGCAGTTCTTC.

On this clonotype itself: This may stem from a read error, because a much larger clone lies one nucleotide away. The chain carries TRBV29-1 and TRBJ2-5; D is perhaps TRBD2 (6 bases). The CDR3 is 13 residues long. V was clipped by 6 bases and J by 9 bases, with 20 bases between them. Per germline, CDR1 SQVTM and CDR2 ANQGSEA. The CDR3 loop is CSVPRDFSEPQYF. The DNA of the CDR3 is TGCAGCGTCCCTCGGGACTTCTCGGAGCCCCAGTACTTC. The full variable domain, rest sourced from reference TRBV29-1 and TRBJ2-5, is SAVISQKPSRDICQRGTSLTIQCQVDSQVTMMFWYRQQPGQSLTLIATANQGSEATYESGFVIDKFPISRPNLTFSTLTVSNMSPEDSSIYLCSVPRDFSEPQYFGPGTRLLVL.

The V gene is TRBV27, the J gene TRBJ2-1; 7 nucleotides agree with TRBD2. The CDR3 spans 15 residues. With V trimmed by 4 bases and J by 5 bases, 8 bases remained unmatched. Germline V gives CDR1 MNHEY, CDR2 SMNVEV (reference sequence). The CDR3 is CASSSWRGFDNEQFF. The CDR3 region has the DNA TGTGCCAGCAGTTCCTGGCGGGGGTTCGACAATGAGCAGTTCTTC.

A word on this clonotype: With a much larger clone just one base away, this may be a read error. V gene TRBV6-6 combines with J gene TRBJ2-5, with unresolved D. CDR1 is MNHNY and CDR2 is SVGAGI in the germline V gene (reference sequence). V was clipped by 11 bases and J by 1 base, with 14 bases between them. The CDR3 has 13 residues. The CDR3 coding sequence is TGTGCCGGCTCACGGTGGCTCCAAGAGACCCAGTACTTC. This encodes CAGSRWLQETQYF.

This clonotype was seen repeatedly, ten times or more. The chain's CDR3 is CASSYSYTSGEQYF. The CDR3 DNA reads as TGTGCCAGCAGTTACTCGTACACTTCGGGGGAGCAGTACTTC. The rearrangement uses TRBV6-5 and TRBJ2-7; a weak D match, TRBD2 (5 bases). Germline loops: CDR1 MNHEY, CDR2 SVGAGI. V dropped 0 bases and J dropped 7 bases, with 13 bases sitting between them. The CDR3 loop spans 14 amino acids.

In this sample, this clonotype turned up a few times. The V gene is TRBV11-2, the J gene TRBJ2-2, with 13 bases identical to TRBD2. CDR1 is SGHAT, CDR2 FQNNGV, per germline. The CDR3 consists of 15 residues. Trimming cost V 5 bases and J 6 bases; bases outside gene matches: 3. CDR3 amino acids: CASSITSGRAGELFF. CDR3 sequence (DNA): TGTGCCAGCAGCATAACTAGCGGGAGGGCCGGGGAGCTGTTTTTT.

This clonotype turned up a few times. The chain uses TRBV11-2 and TRBJ1-1; D is unresolved. The CDR3 extends over 14 amino acids. Germline V gene data show CDR1 as SGHAT and CDR2 as FQNNGV. The V end lost 4 bases, the J end lost 1 base, and 10 bases lay between the germline ends. The CDR3 region is CASSYGMANTEAFF. The CDR3 DNA sequence: TGTGCCAGCAGCTATGGAATGGCGAACACTGAAGCTTTCTTT.

This clonotype has at least ten counts. V is TRBV6-5 and J is TRBJ1-1; D is perhaps TRBD1 (5 bases). The CDR3 totals 14 residues. Germline CDR1 and CDR2: MNHEY and SVGAGI. The V gene lost 2 bases and the J gene lost 2 bases, with 9 bases spanning the gap. The CDR3 DNA reads TGTGCCAGCAGTTACAGGCAGGGCAACACTGAAGCTTTCTTT. The encoded protein is CASSYRQGNTEAFF.

There are many counts of this clonotype. V is TRBV6-6 and J is TRBJ2-7; 8 positions match TRBD1. J gave up 1 base and V 6 bases, and 8 bases lay outside the gene matches. Germline V gene sequence: CDR1 MNHNY, CDR2 SVGAGI (reference sequence). This CDR3 region has 15 residues. CDR3 nucleotides: TGTGCCAGCAGAGACCATAGACAGGGGTCCTACGAGCAGTACTTC. This codes for CASRDHRQGSYEQYF.

This clonotype was seen repeatedly, ten times or more. V gene TRBV20-1 combines with J gene TRBJ2-7; D uncertain. V lost 5 bases and J lost 3, with 8 bases in between. The CDR3 has 11 residues. The V gene's germline CDR1 is DFQATT and CDR2 SNEGSKA (reference sequence). The CDR3 here is CSAHAIYEQYF. The CDR3 DNA follows: TGCAGTGCTCACGCGATCTACGAGCAGTACTTC.

The table lists this clonotype with many counts. This chain uses TRBV28 with TRBJ2-3; D unclear. The CDR3 spans 11 residues. Germline-derived CDR1 and CDR2 are MDHEN and SYDVKM. V was trimmed by 6 bases and J by 6 bases, leaving 7 bases between them. CDR3 in DNA: TGTGCCAGCAGGAGGTATGATACGCAGTATTTT. Protein: CASRRYDTQYF.

The sample holds a few counts of this clonotype. The chain combines TRBV14 with TRBJ2-5, with TRBD1 as a possible D gene (6 bases). Germline CDR1 SGHDN, CDR2 FVKESK. The CDR3 runs 16 residues. Trimming removed 4 bases at V and 4 bases at J, with 19 bases between. The CDR3 here is CASSPPWTAVGETQYF. The CDR3 DNA follows: TGTGCCAGCAGCCCACCGTGGACAGCGGTGGGAGAGACCCAGTACTTC.

Here the CDR3 DNA reads TGTGCCAGCAGTCAAGGCGGTGTTTTGGGGGTGGGGAGTCAGCCCCAGCATTTT. Protein product: CASSQGGVLGVGSQPQHF. The chain carries TRBV6-5 and TRBJ1-5, with a possible D match to TRBD1 (5 bases). Germline V gene sequence: CDR1 MNHEY, CDR2 SVGAGI. The CDR3 runs 18 residues. The V and J ends lost 5 bases and 6 bases respectively, with 26 bases between them.

Here the CDR3 DNA reads TGTGCCAGCAGTTCCCTGTCGGACAAAGACGAAAAACTGTTTTTT. Translated: CASSSLSDKDEKLFF. The chain couples TRBV6-2 or TRBV6-3 to TRBJ1-4; D might be TRBD1 (5 bases). The CDR3 sequence is 15 residues long. From germline, CDR1 is MNHEY and CDR2 SVGEGT. V was clipped by 4 bases and J by 8 bases, with 17 bases between them.

This clonotype was found many times. V usage is TRBV28 and J usage is TRBJ2-5; 9 bases fit TRBD2. Germline-derived CDR1 and CDR2 are MDHEN and SYDVKM. This CDR3 region has 15 residues. J gave up 7 bases and V 7 bases, and 13 bases lay outside the gene matches. CDR3 region: CASIPFASGKGTQYF. CDR3 bases: TGTGCCAGCATCCCTTTCGCTAGCGGGAAAGGGACCCAGTACTTC.

To note about this clonotype: With a much larger clone just one base away, this may be a read error. CDR3 DNA: TGCAGCGTCGTGACAGGGGCAGAATCTGAAGCTTTCTTT. As protein: CSVVTGAESEAFF. This rearrangement joins TRBV29-1 to TRBJ1-1; TRBD1 agrees at 8 bases. The CDR3 sequence is 13 residues long. Unmatched junction bases numbered 9, after V lost 6 bases and J lost 6 bases. Germline V CDR1 and CDR2: SQVTM, ANQGSEA.